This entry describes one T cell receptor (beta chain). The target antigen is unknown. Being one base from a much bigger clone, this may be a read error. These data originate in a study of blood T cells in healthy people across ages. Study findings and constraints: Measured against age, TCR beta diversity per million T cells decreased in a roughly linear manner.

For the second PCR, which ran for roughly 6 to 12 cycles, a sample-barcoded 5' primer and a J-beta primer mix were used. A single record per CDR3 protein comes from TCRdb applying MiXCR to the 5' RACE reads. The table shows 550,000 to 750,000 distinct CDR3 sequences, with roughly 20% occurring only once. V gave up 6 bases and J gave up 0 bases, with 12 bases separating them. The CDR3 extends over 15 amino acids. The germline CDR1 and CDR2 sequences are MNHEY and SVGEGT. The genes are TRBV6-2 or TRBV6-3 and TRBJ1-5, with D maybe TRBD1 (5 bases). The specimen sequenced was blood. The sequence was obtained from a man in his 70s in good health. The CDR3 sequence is CASRLTDNSNQPQHF. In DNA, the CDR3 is TGTGCCAGCAGATTGACAGATAATAGCAATCAGCCCCAGCATTTT.